Shown below are 9 T cell receptor beta chains from a single sample sequenced in a study of CD8 T cells in Susac syndrome. cDNA came from about 0.5 to 1 ug RNA primed by random hexamers. MiXCR, run by TCRdb on the immunoSEQ multiplex PCR reads, gives a single entry per CDR3 protein. In the table there are approximately 210,000 distinct CDR3 sequences, about 94% of which are singletons. The material sequenced was CD4+ T cells from PBMCs. All receptors come from a human donor with Susac syndrome.

The rearrangement uses TRBV5-6 and TRBJ1-5; D is possibly TRBD1 (6 bases). The CDR3 totals 14 residues. Trimming shortened V by 3 bases and J by 6 bases, and 13 bases separated the two germline ends. The germline V gene has CDR1 SGHDT and CDR2 YYEEEE. The CDR3 nucleotides are TGTGCCAGCAGCTCCCTCGGGGGGCCTCAGCCCCAGCATTTT. It yields the protein CASSSLGGPQPQHF.

The chain has TRBV29-1 and TRBJ2-7; 14 nucleotides match TRBD2. V dropped 2 bases and J dropped 0; count of bases not matched to a gene: 6. Germline CDR1 is SQVTM and CDR2 is ANQGSEA. This CDR3 spans 17 amino acids. The CDR3 sequence: CSVERPGTSGGSYEQYF. DNA of the CDR3: TGCAGCGTTGAACGTCCCGGGACTAGCGGGGGCTCCTACGAGCAGTACTTC.

V usage is TRBV5-1 and J usage is TRBJ2-7; D might be TRBD1 or TRBD2, each matching 6 bases. The CDR3 consists of 13 residues. CDR1 is SGHRS and CDR2 is YFSETQ in the germline V gene. The V end lost 0 bases, the J end lost 6 bases, and 10 bases lay between the germline ends. The DNA of the CDR3 is TGCGCCAGCAGCTTGGTCAGGGGAGGCGAGCAGTACTTC. Translation gives CASSLVRGGEQYF.

The chain couples TRBV5-1 to TRBJ2-1; a possible D gene is TRBD1 (6 bases). The CDR3 contains 17 residues. Trimming removed 4 bases at V and 4 bases at J, with 21 bases between. The V gene's germline CDR1 is SGHRS and CDR2 YFSETQ. CDR3 bases: TGCGCCAGCAGCCCCACAGTACAGGGAACCTTATACAATGAGCAGTTCTTC. This translates into CASSPTVQGTLYNEQFF.

The chain recombines TRBV27 with TRBJ1-5; no definite D call. Germline V gene lookup returns CDR1 MNHEY and CDR2 SMNVEV (reference sequence). This CDR3 comprises 12 residues. The V end lost 3 bases, the J end lost 7 bases, and 7 bases lay between the germline ends. CDR3 coding DNA: TGTGCCAGCAGTTTCACCGACCAGCCCCAGCATTTT. This gives the protein CASSFTDQPQHF.

The rearrangement uses TRBV18 and TRBJ1-1; 9 bases map to TRBD1. After removal of 2 bases from V and 1 base from J, the junction contained 5 bases not matched to a gene. The germline V gene has CDR1 KGHSH and CDR2 LQKENI. CDR3 length: 16 residues. CDR3 amino acids: CASSPLRQGENTEAFF. The DNA of the CDR3 is TGTGCCAGCTCACCATTGCGACAGGGGGAGAACACTGAAGCTTTCTTT. Based on the CDR3 plus reference TRBV18 and TRBJ1-1, the full variable domain is NAGVMQNPRHLVRRRGQEARLRCSPMKGHSHVYWYRQLPEEGLKFMVYLQKENIIDESGMPKERFSAEFPKEGPSILRIQQVVRGDSAAYFCASSPLRQGENTEAFFGQGTRLTVV.

The chain employs TRBV4-2 and TRBJ2-7; D is undetermined. With 0 bases removed from V and 6 bases from J, the gap between germline ends came to 3 bases. CDR1 and CDR2 (germline): LGHNA, YNFKEQ. CDR3 size: 11 residues. CDR3 in amino acids: CASSQEAEQYF. The CDR3 nucleotides are TGTGCCAGCAGCCAAGAGGCCGAGCAGTACTTC.

The V gene is TRBV7-9, the J gene TRBJ1-1; D gene ambiguous. CDR1 and CDR2 from the germline V gene are SEHNR and FQNEAQ (reference sequence). Trimming took off 1 base at V and 1 base at J, with 7 bases between the two ends. The CDR3 has 14 residues. The CDR3 protein is CASSLGMENTEAFF. The CDR3 DNA is TGTGCCAGCAGCTTAGGCATGGAGAACACTGAAGCTTTCTTT.

The chain recombines TRBV20-1 with TRBJ2-5; D is undetermined. This CDR3 spans 14 amino acids. Germline CDR1 is DFQATT and CDR2 is SNEGSKA (reference sequence). V gave up 0 bases and J gave up 4 bases, with 12 bases separating them. In DNA form, the CDR3 reads TGCAGTGCTAGAGAGGTAGTCCGGCGAGAGACCCAGTACTTC. Amino acids: CSAREVVRRETQYF.